A single sample gave rise to the 14 T cell receptor beta chains below, sequenced in a study of long-term antiretroviral therapy in people with HIV. The libraries were made with immunoSEQ v3.0 at survey level. The repertoire was sequenced with immunoSEQ multiplex PCR; TCRdb's copy has only in-frame clones and lacks some. The sample yields some 21,000 clones, 60% to 80% seen once. The sample consisted of unsorted PBMCs, taken roughly 21 months before starting antiretroviral therapy. The receptors stem from a woman aged 35 to 49 with HIV.

The chain combines TRBV5-5 with TRBJ1-2; the D is unclear. The ends were cut back, 0 bases at V and 4 bases at J, with 4 bases in the middle. Looked up from germline, CDR1 is SGHKS and CDR2 is YYEKEE (reference sequence). The CDR3 is 12 amino acids. The CDR3 loop reads CASSLGSYGYTF. CDR3 DNA sequence: TGTGCCAGCAGCTTGGGCAGCTATGGCTACACCTTC.

The chain joins TRBV5-1 to TRBJ2-7; D gene uncertain. Germline V CDR1 and CDR2: SGHRS, YFSETQ. This CDR3 spans 16 amino acids. Trimming pared 1 base from V and 6 bases from J, leaving 20 bases between. The CDR3 spells CASSLHVRTSTSEQYF. The CDR3 nucleotides read TGCGCCAGCAGCTTGCATGTTAGGACGTCCACCTCCGAGCAGTACTTC.

The CDR3, as DNA: TGTGCCAGCAGCCTGAAAGAGACCCAGTACTTC. This encodes CASSLKETQYF. V gene TRBV11-3 combines with J gene TRBJ2-5; D is uncertain. Per germline, CDR1 SGHNT and CDR2 YENEEA. This CDR3 has 11 amino acids. V shed 5 bases and J shed 3 bases, with 4 bases lying between them.

The table lists this clone with a few counts. The chain uses TRBV29-1 and TRBJ2-7, with D hard to call. CDR3 length: 13 amino acids. Looked up from germline, CDR1 is SQVTM and CDR2 is ANQGSEA. V was pared by 3 bases and J by 3 bases, with 12 bases between. The DNA for the CDR3 is TGCAGCGTTGACGTAGGCTCAAACTACGAGCAGTACTTC. Its protein is CSVDVGSNYEQYF.

This chain uses TRBV7-7 with TRBJ1-1, with D uncertain. CDR1 SSHAT and CDR2 FNYEAQ come from the germline V gene (reference sequence). The V end lost 3 bases, the J end lost 1 base, and 6 bases lay between the germline ends. The CDR3 has 13 residues. As DNA, the CDR3 is TGTGCCAGCAGCTTCCCAGAGAACACTGAAGCTTTCTTT. It specifies CASSFPENTEAFF. Supplemented by reference TRBV7-7 and TRBJ1-1, the full variable domain reads GAGVSQSPRYKVTKRGQDVTLRCDPISSHATLYWYQQALGQGPEFLTYFNYEAQPDKSGLPSDRFSAERPEGSISTLTIQRTEQRDSAMYRCASSFPENTEAFFGQGTRLTVV.

This chain links TRBV9 with TRBJ1-3, with a tentative D call TRBD1 (5 bases). From germline, CDR1 is SGDLS and CDR2 YYNGEE. V lost 4 bases to trimming and J lost 2 bases, with 13 bases between them. The CDR3 extends over 15 amino acids. In DNA form, the CDR3 reads TGTGCCAGCAGCCCGGGGACGGACCCTGGAAACACCATATATTTT. Translating gives CASSPGTDPGNTIYF.

This chain joins TRBV21-1 and TRBJ1-3. TRBV21-1 is noted as a pseudogene. The CDR3 sequence is 16 residues long. DNA of the CDR3: TGTGCCAGCAGCTCCCATGGGTTAGTCTCTGGAAACACCATATATTTT. Translating it yields CASSSHGLVSGNTIYF.

This chain uses TRBV5-4 with TRBJ2-3; D ambiguous. This CDR3 region has 13 residues. CDR1 SGHNT and CDR2 YYREEE come from the germline V gene (reference sequence). Trimming shortened V by 4 bases and J by 3 bases, and 9 bases separated the two germline ends. DNA for the CDR3: TGTGCCAGCAGCCTCCGTTGGACAGATACGCAGTATTTT. Protein sequence: CASSLRWTDTQYF.

In this sample, this clone turned up once. This sequence joins TRBV5-1 and TRBJ1-4, with 8 bases lining up with TRBD1. Germline loops: CDR1 SGHRS, CDR2 YFSETQ. This CDR3 spans 17 amino acids. The V gene end was trimmed by 0 bases and the J gene end by 5 bases; junction bases not matched to a gene: 9. CDR3 sequence: CASSLGTGRADNEKLFF. The CDR3 region has the DNA TGCGCCAGCAGCTTGGGGACAGGGAGGGCAGACAATGAAAAACTGTTTTTT.

The chain links TRBV18 to TRBJ1-4; 7 nucleotides line up with TRBD1. Per the germline V gene, CDR1 is KGHSH and CDR2 is LQKENI. The J segment lost 2 bases and the V segment lost 2 bases, leaving 5 bases of the junction unmatched. CDR3 size: 16 residues. CDR3 DNA: TGTGCCAGCTCACCATTACAGGGGAGGACTAATGAAAAACTGTTTTTT. Translated: CASSPLQGRTNEKLFF.

This clone is labeled as medium-sized (0.01 to 0.1%). The chain combines TRBV7-9 with TRBJ1-6; D unclear. This CDR3 is 17 amino acids long. Germline values: CDR1 SEHNR, CDR2 FQNEAQ (reference sequence). V was clipped by 0 bases and J by 10 bases, with 19 bases between them. The CDR3 loop reads CASSLARVDGLGSPLHF. CDR3 sequence (DNA): TGTGCCAGCAGCTTAGCGAGGGTGGACGGATTGGGATCACCCCTCCACTTT.

This clone is a singleton in its sample. The gene calls are TRBV18 and TRBJ2-5; D unresolved. The germline V gene encodes CDR1 KGHSH and CDR2 LQKENI. The germline V and J ends were trimmed by 6 bases and 2 bases, with 7 bases remaining between them. This CDR3 region has 12 residues. The CDR3 here is CASSSAQETQYF. CDR3 DNA sequence: TGTGCCAGCTCCTCAGCTCAAGAGACCCAGTACTTC.

The rearrangement uses TRBV5-1 and TRBJ2-2; 9 bases are a match to TRBD2. The germline V gene has CDR1 SGHRS and CDR2 YFSETQ. The V segment lost 9 bases and the J segment 0 bases; nucleotides outside the gene matches: 6. CDR3 length equals 15 residues. The CDR3 region is CATQAGGANTGELFF. The CDR3 DNA reads TGCGCCACCCAAGCGGGGGGCGCGAACACCGGGGAGCTGTTTTTT.

The chain combines TRBV6-1 with TRBJ2-7; D ambiguous. Germline loops: CDR1 MNHNS, CDR2 SASEGT. V lost 6 bases, J lost 2 bases, and 8 bases lay in between. The CDR3 is made up of 12 amino acids. In DNA form, the CDR3 reads TGTGCCAGCAGCCTTATGGCCTACGAGCAGTACTTC. It yields the protein CASSLMAYEQYF.